This T cell receptor (beta chain) was retrieved from a study of regulatory T cells in long-lasting Graves disease. In its sample, this clonotype was seen many times. Indicated time point: newly diagnosed GD, antithyroid drugs for less than 3 months. PBMC RNA was the source of the TCR library. This CDR3 spans 15 amino acids. V was clipped by 0 bases and J by 3 bases; unmatched bases: 3. Relying on iRepertoire HTBI primers and Arm-PCR of CDR3 regions, the team built TCR beta libraries. TCRdb reprocessed the multiplex PCR reads via MiXCR and lists one record per CDR3 protein. The profile shows under 450,000 distinct CDR3 sequences, around 11% of them singletons. This sample was shared with a second study, whose subject was T cells in Graves' hyperthyroidism and ophthalmopathy.

This sequence joins TRBV12-3 or TRBV12-4 and TRBJ1-2, with 8 positions matching TRBD1. Sequenced material: peripheral blood mononuclear cells (PBMCs), taken at new diagnosis, from a patient treated with antithyroid drugs. This TCR was sampled from a woman aged 18 to 35 with Graves disease. The CDR3 spells CASSLAGQGHYGYTF. Written as DNA, the CDR3 is TGTGCCAGCAGTTTAGCCGGACAGGGCCACTATGGCTACACCTTC.